This T cell receptor beta chain appears in the sequencing data of a study of shared clonotypes between healthy human individuals. Data came from immunoSEQ multiplex PCR; TCRdb stores just in-frame clones and leaves some out. Of roughly 1,600,000 clones listed, around 98.5% are singletons. CDR1 SQVTM and CDR2 ANQGSEA come from the germline V gene. The length of the CDR3 is 13 residues. V was cut by 4 bases and J by 3 bases, with 13 bases left in between. The material sequenced was naive CD4+ T cells sorted from blood. Noted subset: CD45RA+ positively selected. This chain uses TRBV29-1 with TRBJ2-7; D is unresolved. This receptor was taken from a man aged 25 to 45 in good health. CDR3 bases: TGCAGCGTTGGTGCCCTGGGTAACTACGAGCAGTACTTC. This codes for CSVGALGNYEQYF.